The clone carrying this TCR beta chain turned up a few times. What it recognizes is unknown. These data come from a study of CD8+ T cells in alopecia areata. Lesional scalp punch biopsies and peripheral blood came from alopecia areata patients. Isolated RNA was reverse transcribed into cDNA used as the sequencing template. Measured with immunoSEQ multiplex PCR; TCRdb has only the in-frame clones, and not every one. Of approximately 31,000 clones in the sample, approximately 80% were seen once. Study outcomes and limitations: Clonality in lesional scalp, especially alopecia totalis/universalis, exceeded that of normal scalp.

This CDR3 is 15 amino acids long. The germline V gene has CDR1 MNHNS and CDR2 SASEGT. V dropped 2 bases and J dropped 4 bases, with 13 bases sitting between them. The sequence derives from a human donor with alopecia areata. Sequencing input: NKG2D-low CD8+ T cells sorted from blood. The chain couples TRBV6-1 to TRBJ2-3; D is perhaps TRBD1 or TRBD2 (7 bases each). The CDR3 region is CASSEQGGGSDTQYF. In DNA form, the CDR3 reads TGTGCCAGCAGTGAACAGGGGGGAGGGTCAGATACGCAGTATTTT.